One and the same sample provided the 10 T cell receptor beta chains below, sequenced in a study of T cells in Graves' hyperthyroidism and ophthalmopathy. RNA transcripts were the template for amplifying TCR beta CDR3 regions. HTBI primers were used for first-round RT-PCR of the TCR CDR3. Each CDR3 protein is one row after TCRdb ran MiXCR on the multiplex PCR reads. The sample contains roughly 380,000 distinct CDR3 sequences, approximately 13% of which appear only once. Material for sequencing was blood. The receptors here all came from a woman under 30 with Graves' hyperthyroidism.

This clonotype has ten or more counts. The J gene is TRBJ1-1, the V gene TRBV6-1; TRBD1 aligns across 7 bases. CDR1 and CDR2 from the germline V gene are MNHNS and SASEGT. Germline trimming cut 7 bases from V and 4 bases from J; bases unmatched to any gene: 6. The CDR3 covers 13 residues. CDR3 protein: CASTLRGSTEAFF. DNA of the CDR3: TGTGCCAGCACCCTCAGGGGGAGCACTGAAGCTTTCTTT.

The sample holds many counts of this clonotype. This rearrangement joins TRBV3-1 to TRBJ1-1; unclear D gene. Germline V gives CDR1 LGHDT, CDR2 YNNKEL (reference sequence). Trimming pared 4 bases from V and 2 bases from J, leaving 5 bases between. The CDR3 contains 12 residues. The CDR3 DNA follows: TGTGCCAGCAGCCTAGAAAACACTGAAGCTTTCTTT. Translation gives CASSLENTEAFF.

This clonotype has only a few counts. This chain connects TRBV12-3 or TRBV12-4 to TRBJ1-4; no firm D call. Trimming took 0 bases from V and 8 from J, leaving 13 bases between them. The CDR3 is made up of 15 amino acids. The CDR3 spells CASSLAAGVQEKLFF. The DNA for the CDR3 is TGTGCCAGCAGTTTAGCGGCGGGTGTTCAGGAAAAACTGTTTTTT.

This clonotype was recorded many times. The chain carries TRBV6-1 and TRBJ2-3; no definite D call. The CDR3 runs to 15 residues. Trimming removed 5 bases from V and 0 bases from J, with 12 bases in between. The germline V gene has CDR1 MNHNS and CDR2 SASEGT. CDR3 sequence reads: CASSPYALSTDTQYF. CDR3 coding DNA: TGTGCCAGCAGTCCTTACGCCTTGAGCACAGATACGCAGTATTTT.

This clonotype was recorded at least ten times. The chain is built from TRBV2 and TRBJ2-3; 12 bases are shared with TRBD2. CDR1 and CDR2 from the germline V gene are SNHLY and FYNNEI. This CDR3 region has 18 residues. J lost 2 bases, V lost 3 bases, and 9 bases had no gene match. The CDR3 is CASSDPLAGGLSTDTQYF. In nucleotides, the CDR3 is TGTGCCAGCAGTGATCCACTAGCGGGAGGACTCTCCACAGATACGCAGTATTTT. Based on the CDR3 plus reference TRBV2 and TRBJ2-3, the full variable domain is EPEVTQTPSHQVTQMGQEVILRCVPISNHLYFYWYRQILGQKVEFLVSFYNNEISEKSEIFDDQFSVERPDGSNFTLKIRSTKLEDSAMYFCASSDPLAGGLSTDTQYFGPGTRLTVL.

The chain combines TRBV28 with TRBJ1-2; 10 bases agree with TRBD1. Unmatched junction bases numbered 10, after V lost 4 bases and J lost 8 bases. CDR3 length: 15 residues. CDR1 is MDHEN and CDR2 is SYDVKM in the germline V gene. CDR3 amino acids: CASSSTDRGLRGYTF. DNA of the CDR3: TGTGCCAGCAGTTCAACGGACAGGGGGTTAAGGGGCTACACCTTC.

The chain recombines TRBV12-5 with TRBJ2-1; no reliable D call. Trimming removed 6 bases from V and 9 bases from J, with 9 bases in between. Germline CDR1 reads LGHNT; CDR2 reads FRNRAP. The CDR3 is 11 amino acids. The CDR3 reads CASGTRIEQFF. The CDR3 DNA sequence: TGTGCTAGTGGCACCAGGATTGAGCAGTTCTTC.

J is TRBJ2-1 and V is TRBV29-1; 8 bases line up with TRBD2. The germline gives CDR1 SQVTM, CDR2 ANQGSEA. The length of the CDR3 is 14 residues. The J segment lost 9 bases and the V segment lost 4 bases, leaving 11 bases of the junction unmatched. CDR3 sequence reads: CSVVRSGSGGEQFF. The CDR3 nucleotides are TGCAGCGTTGTTAGAAGCGGGAGCGGGGGTGAGCAGTTCTTC.

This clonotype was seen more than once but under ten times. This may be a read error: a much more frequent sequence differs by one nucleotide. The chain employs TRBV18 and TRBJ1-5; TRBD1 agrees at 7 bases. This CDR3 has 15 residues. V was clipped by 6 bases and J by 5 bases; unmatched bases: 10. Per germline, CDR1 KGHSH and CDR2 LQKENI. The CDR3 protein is CASSPGTEVYQPQHF. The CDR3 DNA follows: TGTGCCAGCTCTCCCGGGACAGAGGTGTATCAGCCCCAGCATTTT. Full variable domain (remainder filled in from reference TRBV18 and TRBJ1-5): NAGVMQNPRHLVRRRGQEARLRCSPMKGHSHVYWYRQLPEEGLKFMVYLQKENIIDESGMPKERFSAEFPKEGPSILRIQQVVRGDSAAYFCASSPGTEVYQPQHFGDGTRLSIL.

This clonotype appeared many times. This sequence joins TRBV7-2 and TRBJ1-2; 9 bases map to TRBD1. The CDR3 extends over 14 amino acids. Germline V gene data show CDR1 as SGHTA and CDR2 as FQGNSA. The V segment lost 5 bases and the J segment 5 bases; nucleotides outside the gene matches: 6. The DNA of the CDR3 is TGTGCCAGCAGCCCCGGACAGGGGAGGTATGGCTACACCTTC. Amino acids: CASSPGQGRYGYTF.